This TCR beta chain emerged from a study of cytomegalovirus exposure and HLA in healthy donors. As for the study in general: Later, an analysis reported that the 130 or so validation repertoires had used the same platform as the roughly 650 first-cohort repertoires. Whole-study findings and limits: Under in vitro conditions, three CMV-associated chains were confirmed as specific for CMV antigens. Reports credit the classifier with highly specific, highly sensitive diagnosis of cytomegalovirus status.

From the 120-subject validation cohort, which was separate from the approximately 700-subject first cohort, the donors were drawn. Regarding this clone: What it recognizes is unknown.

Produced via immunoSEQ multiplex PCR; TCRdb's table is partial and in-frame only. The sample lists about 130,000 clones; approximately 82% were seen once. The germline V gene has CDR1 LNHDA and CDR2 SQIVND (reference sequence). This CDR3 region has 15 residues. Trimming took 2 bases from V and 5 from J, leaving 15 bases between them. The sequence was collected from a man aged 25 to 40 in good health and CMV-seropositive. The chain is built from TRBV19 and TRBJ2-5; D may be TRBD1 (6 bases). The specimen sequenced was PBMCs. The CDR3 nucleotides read TGTGCCAGTAGTATAATGACAGGCGTCCGTGAGACCCAGTACTTC. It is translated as CASSIMTGVRETQYF.